This TCR beta chain emerged from a study of T cells in Graves' hyperthyroidism and ophthalmopathy. Germline CDR1 and CDR2: SGHTA and FQGTGA. This CDR3 comprises 17 residues. Trimming removed 5 bases from V and 5 bases from J; junction bases left unmatched: 13. An absence of ophthalmopathy progression within 18 months meant stable Graves' hyperthyroidism. This clonotype was detected only a few times. What was amplified from RNA transcripts were TCR beta CDR3 regions. The study used the HTBI primer set for a first-round RT-PCR of the TCR CDR3. Each CDR3 protein is one row after TCRdb ran MiXCR on the multiplex PCR reads. The table includes around 420,000 distinct CDR3 sequences, approximately 14% detected once.

The sample comprised blood. The origin of this receptor is a woman under 30 with Graves' hyperthyroidism. The chain joins TRBV7-3 to TRBJ2-5, with 11 bases identical to TRBD2. CDR3 nucleotides: TGTGCCAGCAGCCCCTGGACTAGCGGGCGTCGGTGGGAGACCCAGTACTTC. Translating gives CASSPWTSGRRWETQYF.